This T cell receptor (beta chain) was captured by sequencing in a study of CD8+ T cells in alopecia areata. cDNA reverse transcribed from extracted RNA served as the sequencing template. Sequencing used immunoSEQ multiplex PCR; TCRdb keeps in-frame clones, though not all of them. The data hold more than 130,000 clones, with roughly 82% observed a single time. Concerning this clone: The antigen is unknown.

The treatment is: oral pan-JAK inhibitor, 5-10 mg twice daily. Study outcomes and limitations: Especially in alopecia totalis/universalis, lesional scalp showed greater clonality than normal scalp did. Scalp samples also yield sequences from resident alphabeta T cells of normal skin.

Germline CDR1 and CDR2: LNHDA and SQIVND (reference sequence). Trimming took off 8 bases at V and 4 bases at J, with 12 bases between the two ends. The CDR3 totals 13 residues. This chain uses TRBV19 with TRBJ2-1; D might be TRBD1 (5 bases). The material sequenced was CD8+ T cells sorted from blood, taken at week 4, from a patient treated with tofacitinib. The clonotype originates from a human donor with alopecia areata. The CDR3 sequence is CASGARAYNEQFF. In DNA form, the CDR3 reads TGTGCCAGTGGCGCCAGGGCGTACAATGAGCAGTTCTTC.